This passage covers 22 T cell receptor beta chains from one sample sequenced in a study of post-analysis software for immune sequencing data. Study outcomes and limitations: Five or six TRBV segments were more frequent in patients than controls; TRBV5-6, TRBV5-1 and TRBV20-1 belonged to this group.

TCR beta cDNA libraries had unique molecular identifiers. TCRdb used MiXCR to reprocess the PCR reads, holding one entry per CDR3 protein. The sample holds 700,000 to 900,000 distinct CDR3 sequences; under 60% are singletons and the top ten take 4.9%. The antigens of these receptors remain unknown. Sequenced: blood. These receptors originate from a girl aged 10 to 17 with multiple sclerosis.

The chain recombines TRBV7-2 with TRBJ2-4, with 9 bases aligning to TRBD1. V lost 1 base and J lost 7; bases outside the gene matches: 5. The CDR3 is 15 residues long. Per germline, CDR1 SGHTA and CDR2 FQGNSA. The CDR3 nucleotides are TGTGCCAGCAGCTTAGGAGGGACAGGGTGGAACATTCAGTACTTC. Translating gives CASSLGGTGWNIQYF.

This clonotype appeared a few times. This chain uses TRBV28 with TRBJ2-1, with unresolved D. The CDR3 runs 12 residues. V was trimmed by 6 bases and J by 13 bases, leaving 16 bases between them. Germline V lookup: CDR1 MDHEN, CDR2 SYDVKM. The CDR3 region is CASSSGWIEQFF. In DNA form, the CDR3 reads TGTGCCAGCAGCTCAGGATGGATTGAACAGTTCTTC.

Only a few counts were recorded for this clonotype. The chain is built from TRBV20-1 and TRBJ2-4; TRBD1 aligns across 12 bases. This CDR3 spans 16 amino acids. CDR1 is DFQATT, CDR2 SNEGSKA, per germline (reference sequence). The ends lost 5 bases at V and 3 bases at J; junction bases unmatched: 8. This CDR3 is CSAGDRGLGGKNIQYF. The CDR3 DNA follows: TGCAGTGCTGGGGACAGGGGGCTTGGCGGCAAAAACATTCAGTACTTC.

This chain connects TRBV10-3 to TRBJ2-3, with D perhaps being TRBD1 or TRBD2 (6 bases each). The CDR3 is 14 amino acids. The V end was cut by 6 bases, the J end by 0 bases, with 10 bases between. The germline CDR1 and CDR2 sequences are ENHRY and SYGVKD. Here the CDR3 DNA reads TGTGCCATCAGGCGGGACATGAGCACAGATACGCAGTATTTT. Protein: CAIRRDMSTDTQYF.

The gene calls are TRBV10-3 and TRBJ2-5, with D perhaps matching TRBD1 (5 bases). The end of the DNA fits TRBJ2-7 better, so the J call may be wrong. From germline, CDR1 is ENHRY and CDR2 SYGVKD. This CDR3 contains 14 residues. The CDR3 nucleotides are TGTGCCATCAGTGAGTCGACAGAAAGATACGAGCAGTACTTC. Translated, it gives CAISESTERYEQYF.

As concerns this clonotype: Since a much larger clone is just one base distant, this may be a read error. This chain joins TRBV20-1 and TRBJ2-7; TRBD2 agrees at 9 bases. Germline V gene sequence: CDR1 DFQATT, CDR2 SNEGSKA (reference sequence). This CDR3 has 12 amino acids. The CDR3 reads CRAEREAEEQYF. CDR3 in DNA: TGCAGGGCTGAGCGGGAGGCGGAAGAGCAGTACTTC.

This clonotype was seen at least ten times. The rearrangement uses TRBV4-2 and TRBJ2-7; D is perhaps TRBD2 (5 bases). Germline-derived CDR1 and CDR2 are LGHNA and YNFKEQ. V lost 1 base and J lost 2, with 9 bases in between. CDR3 length equals 14 residues. CDR3 bases: TGTGCCAGCAGCCAAGTTCGAGGGCCCTACGAGCAGTACTTC. The encoded protein is CASSQVRGPYEQYF.

This clonotype has only a few counts. The chain joins TRBV18 to TRBJ2-7; 8 bases agree with TRBD2. After removal of 3 bases from V and 2 bases from J, the junction contained 3 bases not matched to a gene. The CDR3 has 14 residues. CDR1 KGHSH and CDR2 LQKENI come from the germline V gene. CDR3 region: CASSPSGSAYEQYF. The CDR3 bases are TGTGCCAGCTCACCGAGCGGGAGTGCCTACGAGCAGTACTTC. Full variable domain (outside the CDR3, taken from reference TRBV18 and TRBJ2-7): NAGVMQNPRHLVRRRGQEARLRCSPMKGHSHVYWYRQLPEEGLKFMVYLQKENIIDESGMPKERFSAEFPKEGPSILRIQQVVRGDSAAYFCASSPSGSAYEQYFGPGTRLTVT.

This sequence joins TRBV25-1 and TRBJ2-7, with 8 nucleotides matching TRBD1. The CDR3 runs to 12 residues. Germline lookup yields CDR1 MGHDK and CDR2 SYGVNS. J gave up 12 bases and V 6 bases, and 10 bases lay outside the gene matches. The DNA for the CDR3 is TGTGCCAGCAGGGGGACAGGAGCCATTACGTACTTC. Its translation is CASRGTGAITYF.

The rearrangement links TRBV6-1 to TRBJ2-5, with D possibly matching TRBD1 (6 bases). Matching the DNA end better, TRBJ2-7 makes the J call doubtful. CDR1 and CDR2 (germline): MNHNS, SASEGT. The CDR3 loop spans 15 amino acids. The DNA of the CDR3 is TGTGCCAGCAGTGACCCCCGGGACACCAGATACGAGCAGTACTTC. Amino acids: CASSDPRDTRYEQYF.

V is TRBV7-9 and J is TRBJ2-3, with TRBD1 identical over 7 bases. Per the germline V gene, CDR1 is SEHNR and CDR2 is FQNEAQ (reference sequence). This CDR3 spans 16 amino acids. With V trimmed by 4 bases and J by 7 bases, 14 bases remained unmatched. DNA for the CDR3: TGTGCCAGCAGCTCCACGGGTGGGACAGACCTAAATACGCAGTATTTT. Translated, it gives CASSSTGGTDLNTQYF.

The CDR3 loop reads CASSLFADSNSPLHF. The CDR3, as DNA: TGCGCCAGCAGCTTGTTTGCGGATTCTAATTCACCCCTCCACTTT. This chain links TRBV5-1 with TRBJ1-6; D is undetermined. Germline CDR1 is SGHRS and CDR2 is YFSETQ. CDR3 length: 15 amino acids. Trimming removed 1 base from V and 6 bases from J, with 11 bases in between.

The table lists this clonotype with a few counts. J is TRBJ2-5 and V is TRBV29-1, with D possibly matching TRBD1 (5 bases). The germline CDR1 and CDR2 sequences are SQVTM and ANQGSEA. V was pared by 7 bases and J by 5 bases, with 17 bases between. The CDR3 consists of 13 residues. This CDR3 is CSAATGAMETQYF. In DNA, the CDR3 is TGCAGCGCGGCTACAGGTGCCATGGAGACCCAGTACTTC.

Comments on this clonotype: One base away lies a much larger clone, so this may be a sequencing read error. V is TRBV28 and J is TRBJ1-2; the match to TRBD1 covers 8 bases. Germline values: CDR1 MDHEN, CDR2 SYDVKM. The trim removed 6 bases at V and 6 bases at J, leaving 9 bases unmatched. The CDR3 loop spans 14 amino acids. The CDR3 nucleotides are TGTGCCAGCAGAGAGGGACAGGTCTGGGATGGCTACACCTTC. Its protein is CASREGQVWDGYTF.

Only a few counts were recorded for this clonotype. This sequence joins TRBV28 and TRBJ2-3; perhaps TRBD1 as D (5 bases). Germline V gives CDR1 MDHEN, CDR2 SYDVKM. This CDR3 region has 16 residues. The V gene lost 6 bases and the J gene lost 4 bases, with 20 bases spanning the gap. CDR3 in amino acids: CASSYSEVGPADTQYF. In DNA form, the CDR3 reads TGTGCCAGCAGCTACAGTGAGGTGGGGCCGGCAGATACGCAGTATTTT.

There are a few counts of this clonotype. The chain couples TRBV7-2 to TRBJ2-7, with D maybe TRBD2 (5 bases). The J call may not be correct, given that the DNA end is closer to TRBJ2-5. This CDR3 contains 14 residues. From germline, CDR1 is SGHTA and CDR2 FQGNSA. CDR3 DNA sequence: TGTGCCAGCAGCTTGTCTAGCTCCTCGGAGACCCAGTACTTC. It is translated as CASSLSSSSETQYF.

V usage is TRBV20-1 and J usage is TRBJ2-5, with 8 positions matching TRBD1. This CDR3 has 13 amino acids. V was clipped by 1 base and J by 4 bases; unmatched bases: 2. Germline assignment: CDR1 DFQATT and CDR2 SNEGSKA (reference sequence). The DNA of the CDR3 is TGCAGTGCTAGAGGGGGACAGGCAGAGACCCAGTACTTC. It specifies CSARGGQAETQYF.

The V call is TRBV7-2, the J call TRBJ2-1; perhaps D is TRBD1 or TRBD2 (5 bases each). There are 15 residues in the CDR3. Germline V gene sequence: CDR1 SGHTA, CDR2 FQGNSA. Trimming pared 4 bases from V and 9 bases from J, leaving 19 bases between. The CDR3 spells CASSYTGTTLGEQFF. Here the CDR3 DNA reads TGTGCCAGCAGCTATACCGGGACCACACTGGGTGAGCAGTTCTTC.

A note on this clonotype: At one end, the junction sequence differs from germline, possibly due to a read error. The rearrangement links TRBV6-5 to TRBJ2-5; 12 positions match TRBD2. CDR3 length: 16 residues. CDR1 and CDR2 from the germline V gene are MNHEY and SVGAGI. The CDR3 sequence: CAGRLAGVARQETQYF. CDR3 coding DNA: TGTGCCGGCAGACTAGCGGGAGTAGCGCGGCAAGAGACCCAGTACTTC.

Points on this clonotype: A read error may produce the germline difference seen at one junction end. The rearrangement uses TRBV7-9 and TRBJ2-5; D is tentatively TRBD1 or TRBD2 (6 bases each). The CDR3 is made up of 15 amino acids. CDR1 and CDR2 from the germline V gene are SEHNR and FQNEAQ (reference sequence). This CDR3 reads CASSPGTGRRGEQYF. The CDR3 DNA reads TGCGCCAGCAGCCCTGGGACTGGCAGGAGGGGGGAGCAGTACTTC.

The gene calls are TRBV6-6 and TRBJ2-1; D unclear. The V gene's germline CDR1 is MNHNY and CDR2 SVGAGI (reference sequence). This CDR3 spans 16 amino acids. Trimming left V 0 bases short and J 3 bases short, with 12 bases between. CDR3 amino acids: CASSYSAPERYNEQFF. CDR3 nucleotide sequence: TGTGCCAGCAGTTACTCGGCTCCGGAGCGCTACAATGAGCAGTTCTTC.

This chain connects TRBV7-9 to TRBJ2-4, with 9 bases fitting TRBD2. Germline V gene lookup returns CDR1 SEHNR and CDR2 FQNEAQ (reference sequence). There are 17 residues in the CDR3. The V gene end was trimmed by 5 bases and the J gene end by 9 bases; junction bases not matched to a gene: 17. The CDR3 bases are TGTGCCAGCAGCCATACCATAGCGGGAGATTCAGGTGGCATTCAGTACTTC. It encodes CASSHTIAGDSGGIQYF.